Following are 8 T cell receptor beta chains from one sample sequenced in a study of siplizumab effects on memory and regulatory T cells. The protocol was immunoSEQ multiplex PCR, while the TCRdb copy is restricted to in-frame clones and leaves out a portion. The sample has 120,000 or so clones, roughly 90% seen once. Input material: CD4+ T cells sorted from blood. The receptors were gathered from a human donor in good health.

As DNA, the CDR3 is TGTGCCAGCAGCTTAGGAGGGTCCTTTGAAGCTTTCTTT. Residues: CASSLGGSFEAFF. The V and J genes are TRBV7-8 and TRBJ1-1; D is unclear. Germline CDR1 reads SGHVS; CDR2 reads FQNEAQ. CDR3 length: 13 residues. V was shortened by 1 base and J by 7 bases, with 10 bases between the two germline ends.

DNA of the CDR3: TGTGCCAGCAGTGGGGGGTCCCCCTACGAGCAGTACTTC. It encodes CASSGGSPYEQYF. The chain uses TRBV2 and TRBJ2-7; D is possibly TRBD1 or TRBD2 (5 bases each). Germline V CDR1 and CDR2: SNHLY, FYNNEI. Trimming removed 4 bases from V and 2 bases from J, with 9 bases in between. The CDR3 extends over 13 amino acids.

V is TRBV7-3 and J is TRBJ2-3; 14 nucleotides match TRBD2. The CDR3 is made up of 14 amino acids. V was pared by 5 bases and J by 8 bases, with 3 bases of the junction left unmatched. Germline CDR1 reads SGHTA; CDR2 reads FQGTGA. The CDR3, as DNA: TGTGCCAGCAGCCCGACTAGCGGGAGGGGTACGCAGTATTTT. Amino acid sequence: CASSPTSGRGTQYF.

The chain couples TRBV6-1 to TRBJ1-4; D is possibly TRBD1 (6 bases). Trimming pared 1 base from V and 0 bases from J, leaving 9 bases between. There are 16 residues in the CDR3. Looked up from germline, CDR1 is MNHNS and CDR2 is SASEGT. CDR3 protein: CASSEVAGATNEKLFF. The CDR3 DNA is TGTGCCAGCAGTGAAGTAGCAGGGGCAACTAATGAAAAACTGTTTTTT.

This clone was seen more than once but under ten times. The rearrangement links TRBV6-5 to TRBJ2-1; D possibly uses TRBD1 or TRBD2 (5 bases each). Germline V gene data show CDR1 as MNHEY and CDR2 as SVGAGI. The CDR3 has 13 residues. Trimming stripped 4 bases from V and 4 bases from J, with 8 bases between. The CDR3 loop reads CASSSWGYNEQFF. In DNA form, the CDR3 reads TGTGCCAGCAGTTCCTGGGGGTACAATGAGCAGTTCTTC.

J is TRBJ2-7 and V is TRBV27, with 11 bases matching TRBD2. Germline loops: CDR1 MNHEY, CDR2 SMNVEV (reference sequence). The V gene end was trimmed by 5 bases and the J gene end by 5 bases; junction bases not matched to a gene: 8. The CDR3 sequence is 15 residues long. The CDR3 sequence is CASSPRLAGPHEQYF. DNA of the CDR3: TGTGCCAGCAGTCCCCGACTAGCGGGGCCTCACGAGCAGTACTTC.

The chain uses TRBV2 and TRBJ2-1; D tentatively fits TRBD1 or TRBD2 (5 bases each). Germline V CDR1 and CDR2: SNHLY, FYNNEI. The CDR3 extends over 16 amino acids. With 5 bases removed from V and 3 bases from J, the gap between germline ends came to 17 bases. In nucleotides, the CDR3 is TGTGCCAGCAGTCGCCGGGACCTTCTTTTCTACAATGAGCAGTTCTTC. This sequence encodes CASSRRDLLFYNEQFF.

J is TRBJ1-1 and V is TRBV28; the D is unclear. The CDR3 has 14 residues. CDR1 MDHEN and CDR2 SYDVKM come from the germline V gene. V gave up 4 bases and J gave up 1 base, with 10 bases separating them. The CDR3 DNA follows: TGTGCCAGCAGTTCTTATCTACAGAACACTGAAGCTTTCTTT. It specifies CASSSYLQNTEAFF. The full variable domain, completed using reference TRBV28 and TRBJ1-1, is DVKVTQSSRYLVKRTGEKVFLECVQDMDHENMFWYRQDPGLGLRLIYFSYDVKMKEKGDIPEGYSVSREKKERFSLILESASTNQTSMYLCASSSYLQNTEAFFGQGTRLTVV.